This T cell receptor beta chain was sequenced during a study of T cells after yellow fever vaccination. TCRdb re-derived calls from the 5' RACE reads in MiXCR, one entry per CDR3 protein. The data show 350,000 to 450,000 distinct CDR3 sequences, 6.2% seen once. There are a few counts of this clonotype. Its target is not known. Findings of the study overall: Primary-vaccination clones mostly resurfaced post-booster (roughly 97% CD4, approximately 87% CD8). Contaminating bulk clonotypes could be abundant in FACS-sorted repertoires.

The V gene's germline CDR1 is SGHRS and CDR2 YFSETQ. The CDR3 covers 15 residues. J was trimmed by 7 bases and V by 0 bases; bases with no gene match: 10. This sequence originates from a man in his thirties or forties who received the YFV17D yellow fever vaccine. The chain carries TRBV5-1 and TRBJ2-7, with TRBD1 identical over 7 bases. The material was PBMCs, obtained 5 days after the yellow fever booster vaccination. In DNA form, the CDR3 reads TGCGCCAGCAGCTTGGCCCTGGACAGGTCCGGGGAGCAGTACTTC. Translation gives CASSLALDRSGEQYF.